This T cell receptor beta chain comes out of a study of shared clonotypes between healthy human individuals. On the study more broadly: CD8 memory received one plate per donor, CD8 naive two, CD4 memory three and CD4 naive three.

This clone has just one count. Its specificity is unknown. This sequence may be a read error, since a much larger clone differs from it by one base. Other DNA sequences in this specimen translate into the identical CDR3. Some clones are missing from TCRdb's copy, which holds only in-frame ones; the method was immunoSEQ multiplex PCR. Of hundreds of thousands of clones listed, approximately 75% are singletons. Among the donors, all were Caucasian adults who lived in Nashville, Tennessee. The CD4+ fraction was divided into a CD45RA+ naive subset and a CD45RA-negative memory subset. Notes on the study in general: Estimated richness was generally greater in naive than memory subsets.

The CDR3 has 15 amino acids. Germline V gene lookup returns CDR1 SGHRS and CDR2 YFSETQ. With 3 bases clipped from V and 3 bases from J, the junction kept 2 bases outside the gene matches. The TCR was taken from a woman aged 30 to 39 in good health. Sequencing was done on a sample of memory CD4+ T cells sorted from blood. Subset here: CD45RA-negative fraction. The chain uses TRBV5-1 and TRBJ2-3; 12 bases agree with TRBD2. CDR3 protein: CASSSGTSGTDTQYF. CDR3 bases: TGCGCCAGCAGCTCCGGGACTAGCGGGACAGATACGCAGTATTTT.